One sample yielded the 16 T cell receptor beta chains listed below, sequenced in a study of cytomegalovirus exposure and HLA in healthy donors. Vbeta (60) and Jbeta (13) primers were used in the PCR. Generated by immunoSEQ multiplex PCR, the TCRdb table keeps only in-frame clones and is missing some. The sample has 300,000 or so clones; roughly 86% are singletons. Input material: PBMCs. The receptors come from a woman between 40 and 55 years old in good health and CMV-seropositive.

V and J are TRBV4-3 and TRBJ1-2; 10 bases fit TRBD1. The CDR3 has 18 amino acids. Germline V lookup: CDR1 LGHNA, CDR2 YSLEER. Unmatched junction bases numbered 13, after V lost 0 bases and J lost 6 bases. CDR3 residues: CASSQDLNAQDRGNGYTF. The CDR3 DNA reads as TGCGCCAGCAGCCAAGATTTAAATGCCCAGGACAGGGGGAATGGCTACACCTTC.

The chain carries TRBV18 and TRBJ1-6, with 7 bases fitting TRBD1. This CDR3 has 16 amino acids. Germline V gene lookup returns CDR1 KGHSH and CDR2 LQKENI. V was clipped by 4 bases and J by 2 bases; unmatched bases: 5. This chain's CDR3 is CASSQEGAAYNSPLHF. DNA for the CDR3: TGTGCCAGCTCACAGGAGGGGGCCGCCTATAATTCACCCCTCCACTTT.

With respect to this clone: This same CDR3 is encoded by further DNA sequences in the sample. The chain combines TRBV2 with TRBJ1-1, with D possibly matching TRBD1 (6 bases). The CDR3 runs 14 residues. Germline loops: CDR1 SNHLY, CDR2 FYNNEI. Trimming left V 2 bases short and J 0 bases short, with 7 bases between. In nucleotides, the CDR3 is TGTGCCAGCAGTGAACAGGGGATGAACACTGAAGCTTTCTTT. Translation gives CASSEQGMNTEAFF.

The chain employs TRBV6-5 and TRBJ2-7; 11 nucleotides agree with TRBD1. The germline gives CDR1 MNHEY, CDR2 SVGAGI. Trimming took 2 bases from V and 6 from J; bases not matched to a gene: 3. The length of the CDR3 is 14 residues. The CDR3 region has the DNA TGTGCCAGCAGTTACGGGACAGGGGGAGCCGAGCAGTACTTC. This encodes CASSYGTGGAEQYF.

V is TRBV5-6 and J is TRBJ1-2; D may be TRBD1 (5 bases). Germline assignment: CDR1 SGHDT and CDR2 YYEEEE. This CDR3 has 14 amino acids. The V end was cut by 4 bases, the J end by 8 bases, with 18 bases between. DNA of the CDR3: TGTGCCAGCAGCCTACGGGGACTGGTCGAGGGCTACACCTTC. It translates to CASSLRGLVEGYTF.

CDR3 in DNA: TGTGCCTGGAGTGTACGTGGCGGGATCCTCAATGAGCAGTTCTTC. Its protein is CAWSVRGGILNEQFF. The chain carries TRBV30 and TRBJ2-1; a weak D match, TRBD2 (6 bases). This CDR3 region has 15 residues. CDR1 is GTSNPN and CDR2 is SVGIG in the germline V gene (reference sequence). Between the trimmed V and J ends, which lost 0 bases and 6 bases, there was a span of 15 bases.

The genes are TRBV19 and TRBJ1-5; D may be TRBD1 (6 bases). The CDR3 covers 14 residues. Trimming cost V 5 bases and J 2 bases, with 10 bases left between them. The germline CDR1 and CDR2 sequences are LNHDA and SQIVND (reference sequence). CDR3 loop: CASSLRTGNQPQHF. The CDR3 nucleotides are TGTGCCAGTAGTCTCCGGACAGGCAATCAGCCCCAGCATTTT.

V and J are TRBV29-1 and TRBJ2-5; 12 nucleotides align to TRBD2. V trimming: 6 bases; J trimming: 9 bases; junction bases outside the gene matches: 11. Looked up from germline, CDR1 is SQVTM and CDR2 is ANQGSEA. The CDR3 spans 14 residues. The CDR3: CSVNLAGGGEAQYF. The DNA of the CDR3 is TGCAGCGTCAATCTAGCGGGAGGGGGGGAGGCCCAGTACTTC.

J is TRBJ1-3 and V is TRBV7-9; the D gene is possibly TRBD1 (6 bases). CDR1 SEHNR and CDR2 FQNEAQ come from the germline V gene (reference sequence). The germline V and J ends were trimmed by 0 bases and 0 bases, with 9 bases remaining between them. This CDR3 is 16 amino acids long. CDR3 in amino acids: CASSLAGQPSGNTIYF. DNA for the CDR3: TGTGCCAGCAGCTTAGCAGGACAGCCCTCTGGAAACACCATATATTTT. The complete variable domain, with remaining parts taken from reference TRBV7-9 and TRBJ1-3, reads DTGVSQNPRHKITKRGQNVTFRCDPISEHNRLYWYRQTLGQGPEFLTYFQNEAQLEKSRLLSDRFSAERPKGSFSTLEIQRTEQGDSAMYLCASSLAGQPSGNTIYFGEGSWLTVV.

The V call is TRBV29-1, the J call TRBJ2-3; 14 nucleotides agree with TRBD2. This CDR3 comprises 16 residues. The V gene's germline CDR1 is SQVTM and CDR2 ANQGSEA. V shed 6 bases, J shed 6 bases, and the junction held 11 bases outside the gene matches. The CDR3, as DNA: TGCAGCGTGCGGAAGGGACTAGCGGGAGTTTCGGATACGCAGTATTTT. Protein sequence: CSVRKGLAGVSDTQYF.

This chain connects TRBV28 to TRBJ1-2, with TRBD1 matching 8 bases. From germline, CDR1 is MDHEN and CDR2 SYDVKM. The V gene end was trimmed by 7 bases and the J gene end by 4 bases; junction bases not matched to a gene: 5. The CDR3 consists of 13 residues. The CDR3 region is CASTPQGAYGYTF. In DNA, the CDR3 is TGTGCCAGCACTCCCCAGGGGGCCTATGGCTACACCTTC.

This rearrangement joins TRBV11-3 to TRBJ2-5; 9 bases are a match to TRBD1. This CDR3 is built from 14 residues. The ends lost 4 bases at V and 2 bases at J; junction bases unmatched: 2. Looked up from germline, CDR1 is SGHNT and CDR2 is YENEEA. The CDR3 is CASSYGTGQETQYF. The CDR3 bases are TGTGCCAGCAGCTACGGGACAGGGCAAGAGACCCAGTACTTC.

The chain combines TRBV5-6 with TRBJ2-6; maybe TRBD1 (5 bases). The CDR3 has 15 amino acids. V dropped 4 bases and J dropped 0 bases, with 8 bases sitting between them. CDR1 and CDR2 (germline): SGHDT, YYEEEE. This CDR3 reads CASSVTDSGANVLTF. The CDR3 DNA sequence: TGTGCCAGCAGCGTGACAGACTCTGGGGCCAACGTCCTGACTTTC.

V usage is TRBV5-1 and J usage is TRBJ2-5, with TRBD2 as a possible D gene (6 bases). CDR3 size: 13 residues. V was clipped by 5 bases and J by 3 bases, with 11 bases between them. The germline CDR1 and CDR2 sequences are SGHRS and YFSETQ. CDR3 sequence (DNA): TGCGCCAGCAGTTTGACTAGTGAAGAGACCCAGTACTTC. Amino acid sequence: CASSLTSEETQYF. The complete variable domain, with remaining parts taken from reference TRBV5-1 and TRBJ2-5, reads KAGVTQTPRYLIKTRGQQVTLSCSPISGHRSVSWYQQTPGQGLQFLFEYFSETQRNKGNFPGRFSGRQFSNSRSEMNVSTLELGDSALYLCASSLTSEETQYFGPGTRLLVL.

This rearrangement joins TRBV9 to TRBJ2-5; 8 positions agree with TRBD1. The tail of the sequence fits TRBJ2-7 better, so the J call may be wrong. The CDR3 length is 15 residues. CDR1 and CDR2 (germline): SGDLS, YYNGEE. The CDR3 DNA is TGTGCCAGCAGCCCCCGACAGGGGCGAAACTACGAGCAGTACTTC. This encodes CASSPRQGRNYEQYF.

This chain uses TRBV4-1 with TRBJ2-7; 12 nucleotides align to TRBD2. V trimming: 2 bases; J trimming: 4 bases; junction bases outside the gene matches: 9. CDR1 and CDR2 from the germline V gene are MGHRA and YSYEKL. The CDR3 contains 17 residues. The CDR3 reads CASSQTRLAGDSYEQYF. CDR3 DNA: TGCGCCAGCAGCCAAACCCGACTAGCGGGAGATAGTTACGAGCAGTACTTC.